This paragraph reports one TCR beta chain. The age range of participants was about 18 to 89 years, with residence in more than 20 US areas. The data were taken from a study of blood T cell repertoires in COVID-19. Study as a whole: Collection of acute and convalescent COVID-19 samples took place in the United States, Italy and Spain. PBMCs, B-cell-depleted T cells, or T cells were the source of the cDNA or gDNA that made up the material.

Original data processing: Nucleated cell counts were estimated from reference gene primer amplification. Repertoires were generated with immunoSEQ multiplex PCR, while TCRdb's copy carries only in-frame clones and drops some. The DNA gave D and trimming, while V, J and clone size come from that table. This sample carries 350,000 to 400,000 clones, around 87% of them seen once, and the ten largest clones take approximately 0.96%. CDR1 is SGDLS, CDR2 YYNGEE, per germline. CDR3 length equals 17 residues. After removal of 2 bases from V and 3 bases from J, the junction contained 9 bases not matched to a gene.

Sequenced: PBMCs or T cells enriched from blood (not recorded which). The genes are TRBV9 and TRBJ2-2, with 8 bases lining up with TRBD2. The receptor was derived from a woman younger than 45 with acute COVID-19. CDR3 in amino acids: CASSVSPLAAHTGELFF. The CDR3 nucleotides are TGTGCCAGCAGCGTGTCCCCACTAGCGGCGCACACCGGGGAGCTGTTTTTT. The full variable domain, its missing parts supplied by reference TRBV9 and TRBJ2-2, is DSGVTQTPKHLITATGQRVTLRCSPRSGDLSVYWYQQSLDQGLQFLIQYYNGEERAKGNILERFSAQQFPDLHSELNLSSLELGDSALYFCASSVSPLAAHTGELFFGEGSRLTVL.